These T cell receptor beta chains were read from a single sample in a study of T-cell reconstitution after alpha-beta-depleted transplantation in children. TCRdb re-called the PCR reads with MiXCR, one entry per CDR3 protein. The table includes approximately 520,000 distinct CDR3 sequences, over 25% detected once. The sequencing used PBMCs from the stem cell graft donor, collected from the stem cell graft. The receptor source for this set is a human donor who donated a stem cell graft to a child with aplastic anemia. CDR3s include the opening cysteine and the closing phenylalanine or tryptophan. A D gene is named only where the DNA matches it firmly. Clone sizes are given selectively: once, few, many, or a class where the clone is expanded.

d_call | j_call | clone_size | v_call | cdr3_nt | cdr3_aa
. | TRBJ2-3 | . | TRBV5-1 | TGCGCCAGCGGTCGTAGCGGCCAGGCGAGCACAGATACGCAGTATTTT | CASGRSGQASTDTQYF
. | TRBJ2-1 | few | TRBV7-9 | TGTGCCAGCAGCTTAGAAATCCTAGGGTCCTACAATGAGCAGTTCTTC | CASSLEILGSYNEQFF
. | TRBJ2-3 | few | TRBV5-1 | TGCGCCAGCAGCCGGGACCGGGGAGGCGATACGCAGTATTTT | CASSRDRGGDTQYF
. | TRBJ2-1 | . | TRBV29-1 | TGCAGCGTCACAGGCTACTCCTACAATGAGCAGTTCTTC | CSVTGYSYNEQFF
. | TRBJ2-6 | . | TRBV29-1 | TGCAGCGTTGATGAAGGGGCTGGGGCCAACGTCCTGACTTTC | CSVDEGAGANVLTF
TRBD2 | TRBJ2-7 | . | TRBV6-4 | TGTGCCAGCAGAAATAGCGGGATCTACGAGCAGTACTTC | CASRNSGIYEQYF
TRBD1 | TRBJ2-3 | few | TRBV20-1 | TGCAGTTCTAGCAGGGGGCTAGCCGGCACAGATACGCAGTATTTT | CSSSRGLAGTDTQYF
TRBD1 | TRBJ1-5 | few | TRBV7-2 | TGTGCCAGCAGCTTAGCGGGACAGATCAATCAGCCCCAGCATTTT | CASSLAGQINQPQHF
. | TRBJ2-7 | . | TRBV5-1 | TGCGCCAGCAGCCCAGGGCGGGGAGAGGTGTACGAGCAGTACTTC | CASSPGRGEVYEQYF
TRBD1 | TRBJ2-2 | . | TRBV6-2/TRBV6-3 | TGTGCCAGCAGCCCGGAAGGGACAGGGTACACCGGGGAGCTGTTTTTT | CASSPEGTGYTGELFF
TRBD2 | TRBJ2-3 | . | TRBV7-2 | TGTGCCAGCAGCGGACTTAGCGGGAGGTGGTGGGCCGATACGCAGTATTTT | CASSGLSGRWWADTQYF
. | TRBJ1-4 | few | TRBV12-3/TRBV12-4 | TGTGCCAGCAGCCAAGGACCGGAGTGGTTTTTT | CASSQGPEWFF
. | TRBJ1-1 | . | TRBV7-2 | TGTGCCAGCAGCTTAGCGCTGGGCCTGGGGACTGAAGCTTTCTTT | CASSLALGLGTEAFF
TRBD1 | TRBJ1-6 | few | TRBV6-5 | TGTGCCAGCAGTTACGAGGGGGCCAGGCCGAATTCACCCCTCCACTTT | CASSYEGARPNSPLHF
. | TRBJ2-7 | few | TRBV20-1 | TGCAGTGCTAGCTCCAGAACCTACGAGCAGTACTTC | CSASSRTYEQYF
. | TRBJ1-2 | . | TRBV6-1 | TGTGCCAGCAGAAAAGACACTTCTACCATCTGGGGTGACTATGGCTACACCTTC | CASRKDTSTIWGDYGYTF
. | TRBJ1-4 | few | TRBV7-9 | TGTGCCAGCAGCTCCCCTCGGGCCGCTGAAAAACTGTTTTTT | CASSSPRAAEKLFF
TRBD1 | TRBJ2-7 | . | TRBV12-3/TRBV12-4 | TGTGCCAGCAGTTTCAGGGGGCCCCCAGGCTACGAGCAGTACTTC | CASSFRGPPGYEQYF
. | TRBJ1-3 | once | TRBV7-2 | TGTGCCACCGCACTGAACTCTGGAAACACCATATATTTT | CATALNSGNTIYF
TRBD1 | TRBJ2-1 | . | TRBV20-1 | TGCAGTGCTACCAGGGATACAGGGGTGAACAATGAGCAGTTCTTC | CSATRDTGVNNEQFF
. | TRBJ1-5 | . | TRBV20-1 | TGCAGTGCTGGCGGCCTGGCTGATCAGCCCCAGCATTTT | CSAGGLADQPQHF
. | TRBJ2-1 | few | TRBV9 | TGTGCCAGCAGCGTAGCGGAGCTGTCCTACAATGAGCAGTTCTTC | CASSVAELSYNEQFF
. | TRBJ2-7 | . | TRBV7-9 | TGTGCCAGCCCCCCCCCCGGGACGGGGATCTCCTACGAGCAGTACTTC | CASPPPGTGISYEQYF
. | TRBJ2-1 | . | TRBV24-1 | TGTGCCACCAGTGATCCCGGGGGAACACGGAGGGGCAATGAGCAGTTCTTC | CATSDPGGTRRGNEQFF
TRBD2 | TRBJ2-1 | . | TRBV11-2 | TGTGCCAGCAGCCCCGGGGGACTAATGAGGTACAATGAGCAGTTCTTC | CASSPGGLMRYNEQFF
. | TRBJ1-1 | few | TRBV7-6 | TGTGCCAGCAGCTTTGGCTGGGGCAGGAACACTGAAGCTTTCTTT | CASSFGWGRNTEAFF
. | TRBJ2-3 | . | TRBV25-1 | TGTGCCAGCAGTGACCCCGCCCGGGTACCAGATACGCAGTATTTT | CASSDPARVPDTQYF
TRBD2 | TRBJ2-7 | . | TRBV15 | TGTGCCACCAGCAGAGTCGACGGGAGGGCCTACGAGCAGTACTTC | CATSRVDGRAYEQYF
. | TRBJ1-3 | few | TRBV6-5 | TGTGCCAGCAGTTACTCGAGGCCCGACATCTCTGGAAACACCATATATTTT | CASSYSRPDISGNTIYF
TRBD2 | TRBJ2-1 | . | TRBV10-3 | TGTGCCATCAGGGGACTAGCGGACGACAATGAGCAGTTCTTC | CAIRGLADDNEQFF
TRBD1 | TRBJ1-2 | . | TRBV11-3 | TGTGCCAGCAGCATGGACAGGGGGTTGGACTATGGCTACACCTTC | CASSMDRGLDYGYTF
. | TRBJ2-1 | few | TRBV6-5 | TGTGCCAGCAGTTACGCGGGCCAAGACTACAATGAGCAGTTCTTC | CASSYAGQDYNEQFF
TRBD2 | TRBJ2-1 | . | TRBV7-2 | TGTGCCAGCAGCTTAATTAGCGGGAATGAGCAGTTCTTC | CASSLISGNEQFF
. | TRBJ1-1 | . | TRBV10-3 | TGTGCCATCAGTGAGTCTTGGACAGATACTGAAGCTTTCTTT | CAISESWTDTEAFF
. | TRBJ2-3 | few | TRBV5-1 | TGCGCCAGCAGCTTGTCTGGGGGCTCCGCAGATACGCAGTATTTT | CASSLSGGSADTQYF
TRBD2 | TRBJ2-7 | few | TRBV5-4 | TGTGCCAGCAGCTTGGGAGCGGGAGGCCCCTACGAGCAGTACTTC | CASSLGAGGPYEQYF
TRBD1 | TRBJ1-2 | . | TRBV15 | TGTGCCACCAGCAGAGGTTCAGGGGGCTATGGCTACACCTTC | CATSRGSGGYGYTF
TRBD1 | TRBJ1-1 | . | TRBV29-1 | TGCAGCGTTCTGCAGGGACAGAGTTCCCGTTGGGGCACTGAAGCTTTCTTT | CSVLQGQSSRWGTEAFF
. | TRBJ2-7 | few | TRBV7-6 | TGTGCCAGCAGCTTAGAGGTTGGCTACGAGCAGTACTTC | CASSLEVGYEQYF
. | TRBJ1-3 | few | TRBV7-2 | TGTGCCAGCAGCTTAGGACCGGGCCGGCGAAACACCATATATTTT | CASSLGPGRRNTIYF
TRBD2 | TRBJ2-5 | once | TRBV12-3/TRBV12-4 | TGTGCCAGCAGGCACTCCGGGACTAGCGCACTCCAAGAGACCCAGTACTTC | CASRHSGTSALQETQYF
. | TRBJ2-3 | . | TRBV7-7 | TGTGCCAGCAGCTCTGACAGGTGGGATACGCAGTATTTT | CASSSDRWDTQYF
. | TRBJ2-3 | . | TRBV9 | TGTGCCAGCAGCGCAGGAGGGGGGCAGGCGGATACGCAGTATTTT | CASSAGGGQADTQYF
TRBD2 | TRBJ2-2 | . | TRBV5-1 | TGCGCCAGCAGCTTGGACCGGGGAGGGATCGGGGAGCTGTTTTTT | CASSLDRGGIGELFF
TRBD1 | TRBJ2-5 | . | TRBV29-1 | TGCAGCGTGGCATGGGACAGGGGATTGGAGACCCAGTACTTC | CSVAWDRGLETQYF
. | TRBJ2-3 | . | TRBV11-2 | TGTGCCAGCAGCCCTACTAGAGGTGCAGATACGCAGTATTTT | CASSPTRGADTQYF
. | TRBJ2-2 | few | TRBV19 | TGTGCCAGTAGTGTGACAGGAAACACCGGGGAGCTGTTTTTT | CASSVTGNTGELFF
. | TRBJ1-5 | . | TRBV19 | TGTGCCAGTAGTATGAGTCGGAGGCCCCAGGAGCCCCAGCATTTT | CASSMSRRPQEPQHF
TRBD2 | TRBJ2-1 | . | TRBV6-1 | TGTGCCAGCAGTGAAGCGTGGACTAGCGGGGGTGAGCAGTTCTTC | CASSEAWTSGGEQFF
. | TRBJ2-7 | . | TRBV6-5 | TGTGCCAGCAGTTCCAGTTTCCCTGGGGAGCAGTACTTC | CASSSSFPGEQYF